This T cell receptor beta chain was sequenced in a study of vaccination effects on CD4 cells after COVID-19. Study at large: Relative to the second dose, post-vaccine samples were obtained a median of 72 days later.

Within the ViraFEST assay, antigen-specific CD4+ T cells underwent expansion with viral peptide pools prior to sequencing. With around ten days of culture completed, CD4+ T cells were isolated. Participants were given two doses of BNT162b2 or mRNA-1273 vaccine. Peptides at about 10 ug/ml and IL-2 at about 9.2 IU/ml were added to 1.5 million to 2.5 million PBMC per well. Half the medium was replaced with IL-2 medium on days 3 and 7. TCRdb's copy holds only in-frame clones and misses some; the assay was immunoSEQ multiplex PCR. The sample yields tens of thousands of clones, more than 60% seen once. Details on this clone: The antigen remains unidentified.

CDR3 length equals 13 residues. The V end lost 1 base, the J end lost 7 bases, and 11 bases lay between the germline ends. Germline V gene lookup returns CDR1 LGHDT and CDR2 YNNKEL (reference sequence). The receptor's source is a human donor who received a COVID-19 vaccine. This rearrangement joins TRBV3-1 (or the pseudogene TRBV3-2) to TRBJ2-7; D unclear. The source was CD4+ T cells from PBMCs cultured with SARS-CoV-2 spike peptides, collected after COVID-19 vaccination. The chain's CDR3 is CASSQGGTREQYF. CDR3 sequence (DNA): TGTGCCAGCAGCCAAGGTGGCACTCGTGAGCAGTACTTC.